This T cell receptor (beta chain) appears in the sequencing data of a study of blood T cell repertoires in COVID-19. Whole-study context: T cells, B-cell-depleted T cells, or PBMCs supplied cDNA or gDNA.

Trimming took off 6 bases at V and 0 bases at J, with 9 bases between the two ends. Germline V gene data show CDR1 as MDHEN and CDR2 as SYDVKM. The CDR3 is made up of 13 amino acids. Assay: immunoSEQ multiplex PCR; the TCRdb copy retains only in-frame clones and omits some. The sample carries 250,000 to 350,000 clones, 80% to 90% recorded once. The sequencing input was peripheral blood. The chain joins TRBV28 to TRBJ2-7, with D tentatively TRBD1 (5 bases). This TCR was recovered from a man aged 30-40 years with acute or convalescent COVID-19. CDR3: CASSWGSSYEQYF. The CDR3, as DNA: TGTGCCAGCAGCTGGGGCAGCTCCTACGAGCAGTACTTC.